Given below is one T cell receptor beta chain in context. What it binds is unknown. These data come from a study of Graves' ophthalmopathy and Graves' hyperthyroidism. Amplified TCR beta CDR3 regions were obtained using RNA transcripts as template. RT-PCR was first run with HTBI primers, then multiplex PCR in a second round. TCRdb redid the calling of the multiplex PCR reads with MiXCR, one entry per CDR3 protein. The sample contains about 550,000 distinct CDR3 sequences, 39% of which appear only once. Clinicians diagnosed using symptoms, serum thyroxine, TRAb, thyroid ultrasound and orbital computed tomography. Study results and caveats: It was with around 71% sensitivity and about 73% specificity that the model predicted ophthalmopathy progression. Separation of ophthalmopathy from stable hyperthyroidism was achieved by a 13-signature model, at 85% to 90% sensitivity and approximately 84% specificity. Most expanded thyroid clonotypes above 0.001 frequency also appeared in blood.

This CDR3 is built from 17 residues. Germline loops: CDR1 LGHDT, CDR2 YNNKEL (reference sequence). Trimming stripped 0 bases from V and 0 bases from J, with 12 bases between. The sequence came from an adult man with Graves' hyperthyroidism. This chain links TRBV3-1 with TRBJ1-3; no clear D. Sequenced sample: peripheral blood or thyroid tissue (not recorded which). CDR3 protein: CASSQDWDAYSGNTIYF. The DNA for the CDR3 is TGTGCCAGCAGCCAAGATTGGGATGCGTACTCTGGAAACACCATATATTTT.